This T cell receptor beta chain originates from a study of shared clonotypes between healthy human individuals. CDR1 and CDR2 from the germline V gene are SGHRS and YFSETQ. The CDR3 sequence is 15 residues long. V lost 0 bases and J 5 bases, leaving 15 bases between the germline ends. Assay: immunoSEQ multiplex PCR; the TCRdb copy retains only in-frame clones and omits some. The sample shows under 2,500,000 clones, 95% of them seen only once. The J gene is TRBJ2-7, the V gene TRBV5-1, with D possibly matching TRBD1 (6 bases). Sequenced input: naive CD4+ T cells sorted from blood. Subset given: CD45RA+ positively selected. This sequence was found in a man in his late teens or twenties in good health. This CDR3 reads CASSLVQGHTNEQYF. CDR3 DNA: TGCGCCAGCAGCTTGGTTCAGGGGCATACCAACGAGCAGTACTTC.